This T cell receptor beta chain was identified during a study of radiotherapy plus CTLA-4 blockade in lung cancer. The study's findings and limits: After radiotherapy and ipilimumab, tumor-derived clones expanded in peripheral blood.

In the case of this clone: The antigen remains unidentified.

Generated by immunoSEQ multiplex PCR, the TCRdb table keeps only in-frame clones and is missing some. Counted here are under 100,000 clones, around 81% occurring once; the ten biggest clones make up more than 12%. Focal radiation was given together with CTLA-4 blockade (ipilimumab) to patients with chemo-refractory metastatic non-small-cell lung cancer. This CDR3 spans 16 amino acids. The V gene lost 6 bases and the J gene lost 0 bases, with 16 bases spanning the gap. Germline CDR1 reads ENHRY; CDR2 reads SYGVKD. V and J are TRBV10-3 and TRBJ2-3; perhaps TRBD2 as D (5 bases). The sequence derives from a human donor with non-small cell lung cancer that progressed on radiotherapy plus ipilimumab. The source was peripheral blood, collected from a patient treated with radiotherapy plus ipilimumab. CDR3 DNA sequence: TGTGCCATCAGCCTGACTAACCCCCCTAGCACAGATACGCAGTATTTT. It codes for CAISLTNPPSTDTQYF.